This is a list of T cell receptor beta chains from one sample in a study of CXCR3-negative and CXCR3-positive naive CD8 T cells. TCRdb re-called the 5' RACE reads; one entry per CDR3 protein, DNA not given. The table for this sample gives roughly 40,000 distinct CDR3 sequences. Sequenced material: memory CD8+ T cells from blood. Receptor source: a human donor in good health. Some clones in this sample may be carry-over from other donors' samples. The CDR3 runs from the conserved cysteine through the conserved F or W. Clone size is stated in some rows and not others, as once, few, many or a class when expanded.

V gene: TRBV7-3; J gene: TRBJ2-3; clone size: NA; CDR3 protein: CASSDVGGTDTQYF
V gene: TRBV6-4; J gene: TRBJ2-3; clone size: medium-sized; CDR3 protein: CASSPGTGDGTDTQYF
V gene: TRBV2; J gene: TRBJ1-2; clone size: NA; CDR3 protein: CASTLPESYYGYTF
V gene: TRBV2; J gene: TRBJ2-1; clone size: NA; CDR3 protein: CASSDFSGVDSSYNEQFF
V gene: TRBV6-2/TRBV6-3; J gene: TRBJ2-3; clone size: NA; CDR3 protein: CASSILAGGTDTQYF
V gene: TRBV2; J gene: TRBJ2-1; clone size: NA; CDR3 protein: CASSELGGNEQFF
V gene: TRBV5-1; J gene: TRBJ2-2; clone size: NA; CDR3 protein: CATKGLAANTGELFF
V gene: TRBV29-1; J gene: TRBJ1-2; clone size: NA; CDR3 protein: CSADRGYGYTF
V gene: TRBV29-1; J gene: TRBJ2-1; clone size: NA; CDR3 protein: CSVDILASPEQFF
V gene: TRBV21-1; J gene: TRBJ1-3; clone size: NA; CDR3 protein: CASSKDQYSGNTIYF
V gene: TRBV12-3/TRBV12-4; J gene: TRBJ2-6; clone size: NA; CDR3 protein: CASSPWVTGSSGANVLTF
V gene: TRBV6-5; J gene: TRBJ1-6; clone size: medium-sized; CDR3 protein: CASSYGFSYNSPLHF
V gene: TRBV11-3; J gene: TRBJ2-1; clone size: NA; CDR3 protein: CASSPRTGDNEQFF
V gene: TRBV12-3/TRBV12-4; J gene: TRBJ1-1; clone size: NA; CDR3 protein: CASSLRDRDTEAFF
V gene: TRBV7-9; J gene: TRBJ2-7; clone size: NA; CDR3 protein: CASSWTSEYEQYF
V gene: TRBV20-1; J gene: TRBJ2-5; clone size: NA; CDR3 protein: CSATTSGSLQETQYF
V gene: TRBV2; J gene: TRBJ2-2; clone size: NA; CDR3 protein: CASSELAGNTGELFF
V gene: TRBV6-2/TRBV6-3; J gene: TRBJ2-1; clone size: NA; CDR3 protein: CASSPYDSYNEQFF
V gene: TRBV27; J gene: TRBJ1-1; clone size: NA; CDR3 protein: CASSLSPRAEAFF
V gene: TRBV13; J gene: TRBJ2-7; clone size: NA; CDR3 protein: CASSFRDRVIEQYF
V gene: TRBV7-9; J gene: TRBJ2-7; clone size: NA; CDR3 protein: CASSPGWATYEQYF
V gene: TRBV27; J gene: TRBJ1-6; clone size: NA; CDR3 protein: CASSSSNRDEPYNSPLHF
V gene: TRBV5-4; J gene: TRBJ2-7; clone size: NA; CDR3 protein: CASSTMGPAGEQYF
V gene: TRBV20-1; J gene: TRBJ2-7; clone size: NA; CDR3 protein: CSAMIDGYEQYF
V gene: TRBV6-2/TRBV6-3; J gene: TRBJ1-1; clone size: NA; CDR3 protein: CASSLTGGDTEAFF
V gene: TRBV5-1; J gene: TRBJ2-7; clone size: NA; CDR3 protein: CASSLASEAYEQYF
V gene: TRBV12-3/TRBV12-4; J gene: TRBJ2-5; clone size: NA; CDR3 protein: CASSRAAGAGETQYF
V gene: TRBV7-9; J gene: TRBJ1-1; clone size: NA; CDR3 protein: CASSPLGHRDEAFF
V gene: TRBV7-9; J gene: TRBJ2-3; clone size: NA; CDR3 protein: CASSFWSDIVTQYF
V gene: TRBV20-1; J gene: TRBJ2-7; clone size: medium-sized; CDR3 protein: CSARDPGTYSYEQYF
V gene: TRBV21-1; J gene: TRBJ1-2; clone size: NA; CDR3 protein: CASSIPEEGQGMSDGYTF
V gene: TRBV28; J gene: TRBJ1-6; clone size: NA; CDR3 protein: CASGTTEYNFYNSPLHF
V gene: TRBV7-9; J gene: TRBJ1-2; clone size: NA; CDR3 protein: CASSPSYGYTF
V gene: TRBV12-3/TRBV12-4; J gene: TRBJ1-1; clone size: NA; CDR3 protein: CASSFDWGSGTEAFF
V gene: TRBV5-1; J gene: TRBJ2-1; clone size: NA; CDR3 protein: CASSLVDNEQFF
V gene: TRBV19; J gene: TRBJ2-7; clone size: NA; CDR3 protein: CASSMGSRYEHYF
V gene: TRBV29-1; J gene: TRBJ1-1; clone size: NA; CDR3 protein: CSVDLGLEAFF
V gene: TRBV7-9; J gene: TRBJ1-4; clone size: NA; CDR3 protein: CASSPPTNEKLFF
V gene: TRBV5-1; J gene: TRBJ2-2; clone size: NA; CDR3 protein: CASSTGQANTGELFF